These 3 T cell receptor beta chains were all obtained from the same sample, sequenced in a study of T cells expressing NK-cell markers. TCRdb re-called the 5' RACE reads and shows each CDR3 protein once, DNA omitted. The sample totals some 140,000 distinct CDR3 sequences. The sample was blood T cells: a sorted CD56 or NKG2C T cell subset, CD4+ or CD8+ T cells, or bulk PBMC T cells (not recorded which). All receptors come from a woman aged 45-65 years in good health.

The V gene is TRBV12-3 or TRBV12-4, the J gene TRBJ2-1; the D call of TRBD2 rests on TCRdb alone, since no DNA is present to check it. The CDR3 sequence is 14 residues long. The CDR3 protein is CASSSPGRVSEQFF.

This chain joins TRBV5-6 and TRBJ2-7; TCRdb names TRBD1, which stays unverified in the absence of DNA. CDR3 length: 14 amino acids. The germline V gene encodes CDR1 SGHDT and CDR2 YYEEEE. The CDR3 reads CASSRPGTANEQYF.

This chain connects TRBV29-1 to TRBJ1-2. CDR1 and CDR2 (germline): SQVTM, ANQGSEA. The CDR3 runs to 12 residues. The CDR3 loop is CSVDGDPPGYTF.